This T cell receptor beta chain was captured in a study of cytomegalovirus exposure and HLA in healthy donors. This CDR3 has 13 residues. V lost 2 bases, J lost 5 bases, and 2 bases stayed unmatched. In germline, CDR1 is MGHRA, CDR2 YSYEKL. PCR involved 60 Vbeta and 13 Jbeta primers. Produced via immunoSEQ multiplex PCR; TCRdb's table is partial and in-frame only. The sample has fewer than 200,000 clones, about 72% seen once. This sequence was found in a girl aged 5-17 years in good health and CMV-seronegative. V usage is TRBV4-1 and J usage is TRBJ2-5, with 7 bases that match TRBD2. Sample: PBMCs. The CDR3 nucleotides are TGCGCCAGCAGCCAACTGGGGGGGGAGACCCAGTACTTC. Its translation: CASSQLGGETQYF.